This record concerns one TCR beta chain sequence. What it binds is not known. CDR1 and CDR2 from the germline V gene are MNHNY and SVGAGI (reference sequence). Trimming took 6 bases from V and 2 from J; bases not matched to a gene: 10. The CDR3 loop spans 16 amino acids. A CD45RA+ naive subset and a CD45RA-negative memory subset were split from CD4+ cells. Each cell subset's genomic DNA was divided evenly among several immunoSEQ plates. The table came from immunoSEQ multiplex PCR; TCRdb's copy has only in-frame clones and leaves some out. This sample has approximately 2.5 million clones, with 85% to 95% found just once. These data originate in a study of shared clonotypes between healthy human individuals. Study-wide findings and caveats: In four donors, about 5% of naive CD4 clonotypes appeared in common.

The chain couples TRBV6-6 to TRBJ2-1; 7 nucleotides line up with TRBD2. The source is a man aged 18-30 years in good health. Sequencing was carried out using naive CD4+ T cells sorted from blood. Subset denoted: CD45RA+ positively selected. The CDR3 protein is CASSHRGTTPYNEQFF. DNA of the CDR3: TGTGCCAGCAGCCACCGCGGGACTACTCCCTACAATGAGCAGTTCTTC.